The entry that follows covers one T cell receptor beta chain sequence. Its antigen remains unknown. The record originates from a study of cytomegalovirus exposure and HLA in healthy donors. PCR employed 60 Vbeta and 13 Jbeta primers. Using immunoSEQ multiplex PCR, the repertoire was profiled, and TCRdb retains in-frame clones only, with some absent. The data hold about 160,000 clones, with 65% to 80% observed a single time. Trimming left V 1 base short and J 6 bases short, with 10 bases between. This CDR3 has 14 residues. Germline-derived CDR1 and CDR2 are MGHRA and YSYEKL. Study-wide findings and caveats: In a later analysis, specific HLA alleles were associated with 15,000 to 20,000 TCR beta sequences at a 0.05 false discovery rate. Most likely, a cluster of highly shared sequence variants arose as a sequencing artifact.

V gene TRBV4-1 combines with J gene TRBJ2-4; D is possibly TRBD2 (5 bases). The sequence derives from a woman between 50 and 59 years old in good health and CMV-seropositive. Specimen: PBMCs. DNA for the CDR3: TGCGCCAGCAGCCAAGCTCGCAGCGGAAACATTCAGTACTTC. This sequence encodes CASSQARSGNIQYF.